The clone carrying this T cell receptor beta chain was seen only a few times. Its antigen remains unidentified. This entry comes from a study of vaccination effects on CD4 cells after COVID-19. The CDR3 extends over 15 amino acids. V lost 7 bases to trimming and J lost 4 bases; unmatched junction nucleotides: 8. Germline V gene lookup returns CDR1 SNHLY and CDR2 FYNNEI. Pools of viral peptides were used by the ViraFEST assay to expand antigen-specific CD4+ T cells ahead of sequencing. The culture ran for 10 days before CD4+ T cells were isolated. This individual tested PCR-positive for SARS-CoV-2 infection between March and December 2020. The authors exchanged half the medium for IL-2 medium on days 3 and 7. Some clones are missing from TCRdb's copy, which holds only in-frame ones; the method was immunoSEQ multiplex PCR. The table lists tens of thousands of clones, 76% of them singletons, with 5.5% in the top ten.

The specimen comprised CD4+ T cells from PBMCs cultured with HIV peptides, sampled before COVID-19 vaccination. Documented subset: HIV-1 Nef peptide pool negative control/reference culture. The rearrangement joins TRBV2 to TRBJ2-1; TRBD2 aligns across 9 bases. This clonotype was sampled from a human donor who had a prior SARS-CoV-2 infection. The CDR3 DNA reads TGTGCCAGCACCCGAGACACTAGCGGGTACAATGAGCAGTTCTTC. It codes for CASTRDTSGYNEQFF.